This TCR beta chain is drawn from a study of Ad26.COV2.S vaccination and SARS-CoV-2 variants. Overall study context: The Ad26.COV2.S arm of the COV1001 trial was where the donor was placed. Donor got 5x10^10 or 1x10^11 viral particles of Ad26.COV2.S. Findings of the study overall: TCR breadth and depth analyses may have underestimated total T cell responses. Similar non-spike TCR breadth was seen in vaccine and placebo recipients.

Worth noting for this clone: What it binds is not known.

Treatment reported: roughly 18 received Ad26.COV2.S at low or high dose, single or two shots; about five received placebo; per-sample allocation not given. At day 63 after the first vaccine or placebo injection, samples were drawn. The table came from immunoSEQ multiplex PCR; TCRdb's copy has only in-frame clones and leaves some out. The table lists under 250,000 clones, 87% of them singletons, with less than 3.5% in the top ten. The germline V and J ends were trimmed by 0 bases and 4 bases, with 9 bases remaining between them. Per the germline V gene, CDR1 is GTSNPN and CDR2 is SVGIG (reference sequence). The CDR3 covers 14 residues.

This specimen was peripheral blood, taken in a trial of Ad26.COV2.S vaccine versus placebo. The rearrangement links TRBV30 to TRBJ2-2; perhaps TRBD2 as D (6 bases). This receptor was obtained from a person aged 18-60 years who received the Ad26.COV2.S COVID-19 vaccine or a placebo. The CDR3 DNA reads as TGTGCCTGGAGTGTACACGGGGGCACCGGGGAGCTGTTTTTT. Amino acids: CAWSVHGGTGELFF.